The clone carrying this TCR beta chain has more than one count but fewer than ten. Its antigen is currently unknown. This record belongs to a study of cytomegalovirus exposure and HLA in healthy donors. Study overall: Genotyping of 430 or so donors showed that roughly 80% belonged to the Caucasian-associated ancestry cluster.

The PCR was carried out with 60 Vbeta primers and 13 Jbeta primers. Methods used by the authors: It was a later analysis that counted about 80 million unique TCR beta chains, of which 9 million to 13 million were shared. Here immunoSEQ multiplex PCR was the method, and the copy in TCRdb shows in-frame clones only, minus some. Clone size and the V and J calls come from that table; the DNA yielded D and trimming. The sample yields roughly 170,000 clones, roughly 80% seen once. General study findings and limits: For most TCR beta V segments, an earlier analysis put the productive rate at about 87% or about 30% of the time.

Trimming took 5 bases from V and 6 from J, leaving 16 bases between them. The CDR3 loop spans 15 amino acids. From germline, CDR1 is MNHEY and CDR2 SVGAGI. This receptor was taken from a boy between 10 and 17 years old in good health and CMV-seronegative. V gene TRBV6-5 combines with J gene TRBJ1-4, with no clear D. Sequencing input: PBMCs. CDR3: CASSQTGGEYEKLFF. CDR3 bases: TGTGCCAGCAGTCAAACGGGCGGGGAATATGAAAAACTGTTTTTT.